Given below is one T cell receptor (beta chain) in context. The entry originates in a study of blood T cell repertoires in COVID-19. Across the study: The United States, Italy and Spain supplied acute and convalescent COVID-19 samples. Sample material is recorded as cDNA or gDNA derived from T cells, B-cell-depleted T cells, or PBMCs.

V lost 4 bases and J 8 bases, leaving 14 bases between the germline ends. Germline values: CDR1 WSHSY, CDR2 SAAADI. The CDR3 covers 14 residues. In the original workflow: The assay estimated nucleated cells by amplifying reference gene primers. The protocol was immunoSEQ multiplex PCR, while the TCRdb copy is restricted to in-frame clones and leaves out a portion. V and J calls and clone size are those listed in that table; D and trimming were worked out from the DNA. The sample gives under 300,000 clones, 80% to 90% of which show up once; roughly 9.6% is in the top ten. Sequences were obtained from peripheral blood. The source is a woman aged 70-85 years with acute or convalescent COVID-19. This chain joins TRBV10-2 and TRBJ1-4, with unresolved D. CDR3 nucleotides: TGCGCCAGCAGTGCGTACGGGGAGAGGGAAAAACTGTTTTTT. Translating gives CASSAYGEREKLFF.